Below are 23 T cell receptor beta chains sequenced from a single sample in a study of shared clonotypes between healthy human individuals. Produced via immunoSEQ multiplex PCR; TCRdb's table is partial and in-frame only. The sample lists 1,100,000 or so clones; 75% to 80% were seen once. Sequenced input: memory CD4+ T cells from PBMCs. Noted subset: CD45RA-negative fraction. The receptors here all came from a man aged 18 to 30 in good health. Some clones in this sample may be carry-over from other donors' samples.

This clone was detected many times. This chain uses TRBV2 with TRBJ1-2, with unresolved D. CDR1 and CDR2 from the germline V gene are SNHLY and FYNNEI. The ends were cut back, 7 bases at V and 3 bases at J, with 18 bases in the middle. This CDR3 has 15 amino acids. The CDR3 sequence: CASTPRLRADYGYTF. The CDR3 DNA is TGTGCCAGCACCCCAAGGCTTAGGGCGGACTATGGCTACACCTTC. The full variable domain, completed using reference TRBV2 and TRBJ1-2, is EPEVTQTPSHQVTQMGQEVILRCVPISNHLYFYWYRQILGQKVEFLVSFYNNEISEKSEIFDDQFSVERPDGSNFTLKIRSTKLEDSAMYFCASTPRLRADYGYTFGSGTRLTVV.

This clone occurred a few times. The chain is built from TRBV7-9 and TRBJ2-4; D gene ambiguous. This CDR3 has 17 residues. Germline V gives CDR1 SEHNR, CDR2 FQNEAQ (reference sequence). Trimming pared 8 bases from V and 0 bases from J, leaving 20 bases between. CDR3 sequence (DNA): TGTGCCAGCGGCGACCCGAGGAGAGTCATAGCCAAAAACATTCAGTACTTC. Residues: CASGDPRRVIAKNIQYF.

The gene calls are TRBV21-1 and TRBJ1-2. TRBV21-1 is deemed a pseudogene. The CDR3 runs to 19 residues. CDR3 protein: CASSPKEGGASHPNYGYTF. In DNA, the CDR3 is TGTGCCAGCAGCCCAAAGGAGGGGGGCGCCTCCCACCCTAACTATGGCTACACCTTC.

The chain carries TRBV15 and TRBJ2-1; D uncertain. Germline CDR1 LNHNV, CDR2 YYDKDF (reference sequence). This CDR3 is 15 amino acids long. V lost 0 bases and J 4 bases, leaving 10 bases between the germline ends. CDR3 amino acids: CATSRDMAAYNEQFF. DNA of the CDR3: TGTGCCACCAGCAGAGATATGGCGGCATACAATGAGCAGTTCTTC.

CDR3 sequence reads: CASSPRPGRNTDTQYF. CDR3 nucleotide sequence: TGCGCCAGCAGCCCACGGCCAGGCAGAAATACAGATACGCAGTATTTT. The rearrangement uses TRBV4-1 and TRBJ2-3; D is ambiguous. The CDR3 length is 16 residues. V lost 4 bases and J lost 3, with 17 bases in between. CDR1 MGHRA and CDR2 YSYEKL come from the germline V gene.

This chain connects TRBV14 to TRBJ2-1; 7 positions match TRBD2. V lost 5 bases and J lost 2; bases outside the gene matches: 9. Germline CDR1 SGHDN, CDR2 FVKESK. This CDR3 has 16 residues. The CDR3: CASSTISSGPYNEQFF. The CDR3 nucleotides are TGTGCCAGCAGCACAATATCTAGCGGTCCCTACAATGAGCAGTTCTTC.

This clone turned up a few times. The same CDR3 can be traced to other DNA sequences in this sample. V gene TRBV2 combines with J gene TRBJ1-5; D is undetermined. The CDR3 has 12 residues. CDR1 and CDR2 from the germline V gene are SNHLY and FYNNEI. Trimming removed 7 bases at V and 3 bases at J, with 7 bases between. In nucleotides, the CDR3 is TGTGCCAGCAAGGATTCCAATCAGCCCCAGCATTTT. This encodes CASKDSNQPQHF.

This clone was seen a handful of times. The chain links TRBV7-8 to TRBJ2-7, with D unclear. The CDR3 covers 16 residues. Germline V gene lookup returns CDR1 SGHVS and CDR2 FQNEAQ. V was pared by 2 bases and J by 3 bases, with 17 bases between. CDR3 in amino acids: CASSLSGWQTSYEQYF. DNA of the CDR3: TGTGCCAGCAGCTTAAGTGGGTGGCAGACAAGCTACGAGCAGTACTTC.

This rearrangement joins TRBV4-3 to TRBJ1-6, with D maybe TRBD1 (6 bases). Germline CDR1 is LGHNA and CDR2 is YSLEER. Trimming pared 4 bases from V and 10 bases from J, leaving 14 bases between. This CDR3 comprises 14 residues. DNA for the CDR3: TGCGCCAGCAGCCGGACGACAGGACAATCACCCCTCCACTTT. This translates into CASSRTTGQSPLHF.

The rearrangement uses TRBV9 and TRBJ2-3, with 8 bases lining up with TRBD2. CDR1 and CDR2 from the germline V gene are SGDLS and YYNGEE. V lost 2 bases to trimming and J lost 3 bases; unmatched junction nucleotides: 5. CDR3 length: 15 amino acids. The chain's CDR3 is CASSVREGRTDTQYF. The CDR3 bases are TGTGCCAGCAGCGTCCGGGAGGGCAGGACAGATACGCAGTATTTT.

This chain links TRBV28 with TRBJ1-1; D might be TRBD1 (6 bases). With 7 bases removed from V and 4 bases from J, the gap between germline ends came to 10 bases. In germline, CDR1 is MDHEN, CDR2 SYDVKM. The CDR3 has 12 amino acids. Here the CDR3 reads CASTTGITEAFF. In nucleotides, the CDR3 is TGTGCCAGCACGACAGGAATCACTGAAGCTTTCTTT.

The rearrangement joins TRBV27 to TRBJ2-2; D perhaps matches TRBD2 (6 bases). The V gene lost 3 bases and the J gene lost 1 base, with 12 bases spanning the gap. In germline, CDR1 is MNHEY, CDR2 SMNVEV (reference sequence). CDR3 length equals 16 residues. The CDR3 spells CASSFFGGMNTGELFF. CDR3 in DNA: TGTGCCAGCAGTTTTTTTGGGGGGATGAACACCGGGGAGCTGTTTTTT.

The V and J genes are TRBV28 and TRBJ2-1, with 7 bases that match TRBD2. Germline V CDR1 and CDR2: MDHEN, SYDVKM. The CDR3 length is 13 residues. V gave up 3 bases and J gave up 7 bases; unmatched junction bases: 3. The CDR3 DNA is TGTGCCAGCAGTTTTGGGCGGGAGAATGAGCAGTTCTTC. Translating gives CASSFGRENEQFF. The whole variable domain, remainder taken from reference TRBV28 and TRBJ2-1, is DVKVTQSSRYLVKRTGEKVFLECVQDMDHENMFWYRQDPGLGLRLIYFSYDVKMKEKGDIPEGYSVSREKKERFSLILESASTNQTSMYLCASSFGRENEQFFGPGTRLTVL.

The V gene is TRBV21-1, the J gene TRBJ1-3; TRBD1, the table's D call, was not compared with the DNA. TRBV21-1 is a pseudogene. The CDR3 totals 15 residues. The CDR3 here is CASSTPGQGRNTIYF. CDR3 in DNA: TGTGCCAGCAGTACCCCGGGACAGGGGAGAAACACCATATATTTT.

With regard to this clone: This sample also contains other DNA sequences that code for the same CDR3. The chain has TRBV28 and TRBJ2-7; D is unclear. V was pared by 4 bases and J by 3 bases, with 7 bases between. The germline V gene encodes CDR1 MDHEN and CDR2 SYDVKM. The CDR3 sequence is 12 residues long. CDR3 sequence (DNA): TGTGCCAGCAGTTCGGCCCTCTACGAGCAGTACTTC. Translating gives CASSSALYEQYF. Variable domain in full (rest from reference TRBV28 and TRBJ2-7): DVKVTQSSRYLVKRTGEKVFLECVQDMDHENMFWYRQDPGLGLRLIYFSYDVKMKEKGDIPEGYSVSREKKERFSLILESASTNQTSMYLCASSSALYEQYFGPGTRLTVT.

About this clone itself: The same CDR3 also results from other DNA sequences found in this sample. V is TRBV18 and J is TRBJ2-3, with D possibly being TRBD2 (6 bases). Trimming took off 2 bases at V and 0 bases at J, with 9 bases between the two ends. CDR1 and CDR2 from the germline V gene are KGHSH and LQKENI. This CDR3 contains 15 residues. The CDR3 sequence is CASSPTSGSTDTQYF. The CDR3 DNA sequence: TGTGCCAGCTCACCAACGAGCGGGAGCACAGATACGCAGTATTTT.

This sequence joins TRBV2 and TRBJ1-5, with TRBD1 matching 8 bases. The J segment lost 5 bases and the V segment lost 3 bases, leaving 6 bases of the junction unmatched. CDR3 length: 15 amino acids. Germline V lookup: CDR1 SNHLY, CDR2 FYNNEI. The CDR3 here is CASSDKAGGDQPQHF. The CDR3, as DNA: TGTGCCAGCAGTGATAAGGCAGGGGGCGATCAGCCCCAGCATTTT.

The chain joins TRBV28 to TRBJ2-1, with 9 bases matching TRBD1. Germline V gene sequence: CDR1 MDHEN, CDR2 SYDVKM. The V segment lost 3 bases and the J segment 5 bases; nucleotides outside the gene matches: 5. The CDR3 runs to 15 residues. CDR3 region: CASSLRTGAHNEQFF. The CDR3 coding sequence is TGTGCCAGCAGTTTGCGGACAGGGGCCCACAATGAGCAGTTCTTC.

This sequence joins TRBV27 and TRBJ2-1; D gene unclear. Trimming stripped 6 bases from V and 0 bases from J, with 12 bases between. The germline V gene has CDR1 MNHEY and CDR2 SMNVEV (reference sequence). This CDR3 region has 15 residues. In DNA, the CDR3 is TGTGCCAGCAGACCGACGGGCAACTCCTACAATGAGCAGTTCTTC. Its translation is CASRPTGNSYNEQFF.

The CDR3 nucleotides are TGCGCCAGCAGCCACCCACCGTTGGGGTACGAGCAGTACTTC. Its translation: CASSHPPLGYEQYF. This sequence joins TRBV4-1 and TRBJ2-7; D not certain. The CDR3 covers 14 residues. Per the germline V gene, CDR1 is MGHRA and CDR2 is YSYEKL. The V and J ends lost 3 bases and 4 bases respectively, with 13 bases between them.

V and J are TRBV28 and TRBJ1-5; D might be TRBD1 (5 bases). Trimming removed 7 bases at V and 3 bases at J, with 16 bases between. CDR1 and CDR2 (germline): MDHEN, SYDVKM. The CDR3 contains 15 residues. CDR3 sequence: CASTQGREHNQPQHF. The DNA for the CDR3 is TGTGCCAGCACCCAGGGACGGGAACACAATCAGCCCCAGCATTTT.

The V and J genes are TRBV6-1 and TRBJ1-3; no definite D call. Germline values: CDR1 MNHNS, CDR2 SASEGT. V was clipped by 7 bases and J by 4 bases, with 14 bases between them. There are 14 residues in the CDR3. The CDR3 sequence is CASNPAAGGNTIYF. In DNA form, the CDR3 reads TGTGCCAGCAACCCGGCGGCCGGGGGAAACACCATATATTTT.

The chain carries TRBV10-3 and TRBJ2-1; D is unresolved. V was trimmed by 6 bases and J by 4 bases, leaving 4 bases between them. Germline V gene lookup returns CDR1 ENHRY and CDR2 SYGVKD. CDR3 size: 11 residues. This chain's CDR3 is CAISFYNEQFF. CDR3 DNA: TGTGCCATCAGCTTTTACAATGAGCAGTTCTTC.